Included here is one T cell receptor (beta chain) sequence, with context. The sample belongs to a study of T cell changes during pregnancy in multiple sclerosis. This CDR3 region has 16 residues. The protocol was immunoSEQ multiplex PCR, while the TCRdb copy is restricted to in-frame clones and leaves out a portion. Counted here are tens of thousands of clones, more than 85% occurring once; the ten biggest clones make up 0.85% to 1%. This receptor was identified in a female donor with multiple sclerosis, enrolled in a pregnancy study. The sequencing here drew on peripheral blood, taken in the first trimester of pregnancy. The chain is built from TRBV12-2 and TRBJ2-7; TRBD1, the D gene given by the table, was not confirmed from the DNA. TRBV12-2 is a pseudogene locus. This CDR3 is CASRAQTGHFSYEQYF. CDR3 coding DNA: TGTGCAAGTCGCGCCCAGACAGGGCATTTTTCCTACGAGCAGTACTTC.